This is a list of T cell receptor beta chains from one sample in a study of blood T cell repertoires in COVID-19. Profiled with immunoSEQ multiplex PCR; TCRdb holds only in-frame clones, not every one. Among approximately 50,000 clones listed, 70% to 80% were seen once. Input material: peripheral blood. The receptors originated from a middle-aged man with active or convalescent COVID-19. Each CDR3 is given with its conserved first and last residue. A D gene is named only where the DNA matches it firmly. Size tells how often a clone was seen (once, few, many) or the class of an expanded clone, and some rows leave it out.

j_call: TRBJ2-7
d_call: .
clone_size: .
v_call: TRBV2
cdr3_nt: TGTGCCAGCACGAGGATCAACGAGCAGTACTTC
cdr3_aa: CASTRINEQYF

j_call: TRBJ1-2
d_call: .
clone_size: once
v_call: TRBV13
cdr3_nt: TGTGCCAGCAGCAGATACAGGGATGGCTACACCTTC
cdr3_aa: CASSRYRDGYTF

j_call: TRBJ1-5
d_call: .
clone_size: once
v_call: TRBV27
cdr3_nt: TGTGCCAGCAGTCACAACCTCCATAATCAGCCCCAGCATTTT
cdr3_aa: CASSHNLHNQPQHF

j_call: TRBJ1-6
d_call: .
clone_size: .
v_call: TRBV2
cdr3_nt: TGTGCCAGCTCACTGGACAGCAATTCACCCCTCCACTTT
cdr3_aa: CASSLDSNSPLHF

j_call: TRBJ1-2
d_call: TRBD1
clone_size: .
v_call: TRBV29-1
cdr3_nt: TGCAGCGTTATAACAGGGACAGGGAGCTATGGCTACACCTTC
cdr3_aa: CSVITGTGSYGYTF

j_call: TRBJ2-2
d_call: TRBD2
clone_size: .
v_call: TRBV9
cdr3_nt: TGTGCCAGCAGCGCAAGCGGGGACGGGGAGCTGTTTTTT
cdr3_aa: CASSASGDGELFF

j_call: TRBJ2-1
d_call: .
clone_size: .
v_call: TRBV5-6
cdr3_nt: TGTGCCAGCAGCTTGGACGGGACGGGGAGGAATGAGCAGTTCTTC
cdr3_aa: CASSLDGTGRNEQFF

j_call: TRBJ2-7
d_call: .
clone_size: .
v_call: TRBV2
cdr3_nt: TGTGCCAGCAGTGTGGGGGCCGGGGAAAGCGAGCAGTACTTC
cdr3_aa: CASSVGAGESEQYF

j_call: TRBJ2-7
d_call: .
clone_size: .
v_call: TRBV27
cdr3_nt: TGTGCCAGCACTGGGGGGTGGGGCCGGCAGTACTTC
cdr3_aa: CASTGGWGRQYF

j_call: TRBJ1-6
d_call: .
clone_size: .
v_call: TRBV5-4
cdr3_nt: TGTGCCAGCAGCTTCGACGGGGGCTATAATTCACCCCTCCACTTT
cdr3_aa: CASSFDGGYNSPLHF

j_call: TRBJ1-1
d_call: TRBD1
clone_size: .
v_call: TRBV19
cdr3_nt: TGTGCCAGTAGTAGGGACAGGGGCCCCATCCTTGGAGCTTTCTTT
cdr3_aa: CASSRDRGPILGAFF

j_call: TRBJ2-1
d_call: TRBD2
clone_size: .
v_call: TRBV5-1
cdr3_nt: TGCGCCAGCAGCTACCTAGCGGGGGGGGTTGATGAGCAGTTCTTC
cdr3_aa: CASSYLAGGVDEQFF

j_call: TRBJ1-1
d_call: .
clone_size: few
v_call: TRBV18
cdr3_nt: TGTGCCAGCTCACCGGACAGACAAAACACTGAAGCTTTCTTT
cdr3_aa: CASSPDRQNTEAFF

j_call: TRBJ2-2
d_call: TRBD2
clone_size: .
v_call: TRBV15
cdr3_nt: TGTGCCACCAGCAGCTATACTAGCGGGAGACCCGGGGAGCTGTTTTTT
cdr3_aa: CATSSYTSGRPGELFF

j_call: TRBJ1-2
d_call: .
clone_size: few
v_call: TRBV7-2
cdr3_nt: TGTGCCAGCAGCCCCCTAGTGGCTATCGGCTACACCTTC
cdr3_aa: CASSPLVAIGYTF

j_call: TRBJ2-7
d_call: .
clone_size: .
v_call: TRBV27
cdr3_nt: TGTGCCAGCAGTTTCGGCAGGGCCCAATACGAGCAGTACTTC
cdr3_aa: CASSFGRAQYEQYF

j_call: TRBJ2-7
d_call: .
clone_size: .
v_call: TRBV27
cdr3_nt: TGTGCCCTGCGGCTGGGGCAGTACTTC
cdr3_aa: CALRLGQYF

j_call: TRBJ2-3
d_call: TRBD2
clone_size: .
v_call: TRBV4-2
cdr3_nt: TGTGCCAGCAGCCAGTTGACTAGCGGACTTAGCACAGATACGCAGTATTTT
cdr3_aa: CASSQLTSGLSTDTQYF

j_call: TRBJ1-5
d_call: .
clone_size: .
v_call: TRBV6-6
cdr3_nt: TGTGCCAGCACCCCGGGGGGAACCCCGGCTCGGCCCCAGCATTTT
cdr3_aa: CASTPGGTPARPQHF

j_call: TRBJ1-6
d_call: .
clone_size: once
v_call: TRBV7-3
cdr3_nt: TGTGCCAGCAGCCCAACTGGCGGGGCACCCCTCCACTTT
cdr3_aa: CASSPTGGAPLHF

j_call: TRBJ1-2
d_call: TRBD1
clone_size: .
v_call: TRBV19
cdr3_nt: TGTGCCAGTAGTATAGCCGGGACAGCGGACTATGGCTACACCTTC
cdr3_aa: CASSIAGTADYGYTF

j_call: TRBJ2-2
d_call: .
clone_size: .
v_call: TRBV19
cdr3_nt: TGTGCCAGTAGTATCTTCTGGCCTAACACCGGGGAGCTGTTTTTT
cdr3_aa: CASSIFWPNTGELFF

j_call: TRBJ2-7
d_call: .
clone_size: .
v_call: TRBV28
cdr3_nt: TGTGCCAGCAGTTCCCTGAGCGAGCAGTACTTC
cdr3_aa: CASSSLSEQYF

j_call: TRBJ2-1
d_call: .
clone_size: .
v_call: TRBV7-6
cdr3_nt: TGTGCCAGCAGCCTATTAGCTAGCGAGCAGTTCTTC
cdr3_aa: CASSLLASEQFF

j_call: TRBJ1-4
d_call: .
clone_size: .
v_call: TRBV9
cdr3_nt: TGTGCCAGCAGCGTGGCCGGGACAACTGAAAAACTGTTTTTT
cdr3_aa: CASSVAGTTEKLFF

j_call: TRBJ2-1
d_call: TRBD2
clone_size: .
v_call: TRBV5-1
cdr3_nt: TGCGCCAGCAGCTTGGAGGCTAGCGGACACAATGAGCAGTTCTTC
cdr3_aa: CASSLEASGHNEQFF

j_call: TRBJ2-3
d_call: .
clone_size: .
v_call: TRBV2
cdr3_nt: TGTGCCAGCAGTAAGCAGGGATCCACAGATACGCAGTATTTT
cdr3_aa: CASSKQGSTDTQYF

j_call: TRBJ2-5
d_call: TRBD1
clone_size: once
v_call: TRBV3-1/TRBV3-2
cdr3_nt: TGTGCCAGCAGCCCCATGCCGGGACAGGACCCCGAGGAGACCCAGTACTTC
cdr3_aa: CASSPMPGQDPEETQYF

j_call: TRBJ2-3
d_call: .
clone_size: .
v_call: TRBV7-6
cdr3_nt: TGTGCCAGCAGCTTAGACCAAATTCGGGATACGCAGTATTTT
cdr3_aa: CASSLDQIRDTQYF

j_call: TRBJ1-5
d_call: .
clone_size: .
v_call: TRBV21-1
cdr3_nt: TGTGCCAGCAGCATAATGAGGGCCCGGCCGGGTGGAGGCAATCAGCCCCAGCATTTT
cdr3_aa: CASSIMRARPGGGNQPQHF

j_call: TRBJ2-7
d_call: .
clone_size: .
v_call: TRBV2
cdr3_nt: TGTGCCAGCATTAATAGCGGAAGCTCCTACGAGCAGTACTTC
cdr3_aa: CASINSGSSYEQYF

j_call: TRBJ2-7
d_call: .
clone_size: .
v_call: TRBV19
cdr3_nt: TGTGCCAGTAGTAAAGCGGAGGATCCCTACGAGCAGTACTTC
cdr3_aa: CASSKAEDPYEQYF

j_call: TRBJ1-1
d_call: .
clone_size: .
v_call: TRBV5-1
cdr3_nt: TGCGCCAGCAGCTCTAGGAGGGACACTGAAGCTTTCTTT
cdr3_aa: CASSSRRDTEAFF

j_call: TRBJ2-4
d_call: .
clone_size: .
v_call: TRBV15
cdr3_nt: TGTGCCACCAGCAGAGTTGGGGGCGAATTACAATTGACCAAAAACATTCAGTACTTC
cdr3_aa: CATSRVGGELQLTKNIQYF

j_call: TRBJ2-2
d_call: .
clone_size: .
v_call: TRBV15
cdr3_nt: TGTGCCACCAGCAGGGATACAGGGAGCGGGGAGCTGTTTTTT
cdr3_aa: CATSRDTGSGELFF

j_call: TRBJ1-1
d_call: TRBD1
clone_size: .
v_call: TRBV18
cdr3_nt: TGTGCCAGCTCACCCGACAGGGCGGTGGACACTGAAGCTTTCTTT
cdr3_aa: CASSPDRAVDTEAFF

j_call: TRBJ2-3
d_call: TRBD1
clone_size: .
v_call: TRBV7-9
cdr3_nt: TGTGCCAGCAGCCCCGGGGCGGGACAGGGGGCCTCAGATACGCAGTATTTT
cdr3_aa: CASSPGAGQGASDTQYF

j_call: TRBJ1-2
d_call: .
clone_size: .
v_call: TRBV25-1
cdr3_nt: TGTGCCAGCAGTGAATGGTGGGATGAGGGCAACTATGGCTACACCTTC
cdr3_aa: CASSEWWDEGNYGYTF

j_call: TRBJ1-1
d_call: .
clone_size: .
v_call: TRBV19
cdr3_nt: TGTGCCAGTAGTATAGGCTTCGACACGGATGCTTTCTTT
cdr3_aa: CASSIGFDTDAFF

j_call: TRBJ1-2
d_call: .
clone_size: .
v_call: TRBV19
cdr3_nt: TGTGCCAGTAGTACGCCCCGGCAGGGAGGTCACTATGGCTACACCTTC
cdr3_aa: CASSTPRQGGHYGYTF

j_call: TRBJ2-7
d_call: TRBD1
clone_size: once
v_call: TRBV7-2
cdr3_nt: TGTGCCAGCAGCCCACAGGGGGGACACCTTTACGAGCAGTACTTC
cdr3_aa: CASSPQGGHLYEQYF

j_call: TRBJ1-2
d_call: .
clone_size: .
v_call: TRBV7-9
cdr3_nt: TGTGCCAGCGCTATTGACCGAGAGGTTTTTGAGTATGGCTACACCTTC
cdr3_aa: CASAIDREVFEYGYTF